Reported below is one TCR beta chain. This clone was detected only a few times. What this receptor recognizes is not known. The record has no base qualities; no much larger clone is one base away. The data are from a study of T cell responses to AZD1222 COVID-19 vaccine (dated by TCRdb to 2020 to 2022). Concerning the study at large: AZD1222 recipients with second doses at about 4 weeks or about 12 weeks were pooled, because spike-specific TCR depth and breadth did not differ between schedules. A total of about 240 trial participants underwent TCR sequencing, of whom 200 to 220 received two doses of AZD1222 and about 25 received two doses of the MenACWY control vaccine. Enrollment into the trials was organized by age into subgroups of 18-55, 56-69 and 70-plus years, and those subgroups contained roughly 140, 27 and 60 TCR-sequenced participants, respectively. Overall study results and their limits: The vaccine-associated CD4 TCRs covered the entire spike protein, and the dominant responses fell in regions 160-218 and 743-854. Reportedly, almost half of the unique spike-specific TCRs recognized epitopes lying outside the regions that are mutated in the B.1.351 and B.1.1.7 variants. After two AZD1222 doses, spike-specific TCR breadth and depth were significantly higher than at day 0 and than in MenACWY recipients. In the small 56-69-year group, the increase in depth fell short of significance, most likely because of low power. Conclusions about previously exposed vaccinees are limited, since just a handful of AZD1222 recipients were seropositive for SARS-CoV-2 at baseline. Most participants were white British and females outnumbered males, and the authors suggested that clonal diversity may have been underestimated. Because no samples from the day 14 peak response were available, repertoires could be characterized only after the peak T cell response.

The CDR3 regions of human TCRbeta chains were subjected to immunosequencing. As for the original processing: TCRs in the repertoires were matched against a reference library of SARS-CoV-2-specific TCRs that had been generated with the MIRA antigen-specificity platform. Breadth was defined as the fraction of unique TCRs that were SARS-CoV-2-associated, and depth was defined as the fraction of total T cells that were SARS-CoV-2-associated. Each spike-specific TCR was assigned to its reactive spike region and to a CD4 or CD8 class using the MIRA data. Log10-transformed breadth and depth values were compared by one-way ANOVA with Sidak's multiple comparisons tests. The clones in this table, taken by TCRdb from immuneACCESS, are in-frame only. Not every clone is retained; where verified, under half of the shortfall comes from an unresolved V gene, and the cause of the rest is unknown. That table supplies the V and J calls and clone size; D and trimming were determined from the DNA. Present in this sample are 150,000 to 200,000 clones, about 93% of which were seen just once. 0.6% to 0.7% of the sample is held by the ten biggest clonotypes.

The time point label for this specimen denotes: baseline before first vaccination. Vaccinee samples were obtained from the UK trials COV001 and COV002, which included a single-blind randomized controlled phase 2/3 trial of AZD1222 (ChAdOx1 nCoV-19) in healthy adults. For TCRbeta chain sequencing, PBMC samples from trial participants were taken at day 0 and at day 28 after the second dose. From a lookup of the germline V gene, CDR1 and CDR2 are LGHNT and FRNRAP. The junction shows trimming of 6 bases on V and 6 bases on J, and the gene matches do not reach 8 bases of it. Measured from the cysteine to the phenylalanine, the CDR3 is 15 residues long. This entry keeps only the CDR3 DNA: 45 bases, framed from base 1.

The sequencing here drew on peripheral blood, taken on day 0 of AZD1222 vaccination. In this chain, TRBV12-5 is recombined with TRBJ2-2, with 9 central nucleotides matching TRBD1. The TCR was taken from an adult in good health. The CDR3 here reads CASGPQGALPGELFF. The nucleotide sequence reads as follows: TGTGCTAGTGGCCCACAGGGGGCGCTGCCCGGGGAGCTGTTTTTT.